The next 2 T cell receptor beta chains were all read from a single sample in a study of spatial heterogeneity in lung cancer. Via MiXCR, TCRdb re-called the 5' RACE reads, giving one row per CDR3 protein. The sample consists of fewer than 9,500 distinct CDR3 sequences, 7.5% to 10% of them appearing once. Time point specified: sample taken at primary tumor resection. The sequencing used normal lung tissue next to the tumor, collected at surgery. These receptors all stem from a male donor with early-stage non-small cell lung cancer.

This clonotype was seen repeatedly, ten times or more. J is TRBJ2-5 and V is TRBV7-2; a possible D gene is TRBD2 (5 bases). The CDR3 length is 14 residues. V was trimmed by 4 bases and J by 7 bases, leaving 16 bases between them. Germline CDR1 and CDR2: SGHTA and FQGNSA. The CDR3 nucleotides read TGTGCCAGCAGCTCTGAGCTAGCTGGCGGGACCCAGTACTTC. This gives the protein CASSSELAGGTQYF.

This clonotype counts as medium-sized. This chain connects TRBV6-5 to TRBJ2-1; 15 nucleotides match TRBD2. In germline, CDR1 is MNHEY, CDR2 SVGAGI. Germline trimming cut 6 bases from V and 8 bases from J; bases unmatched to any gene: 11. The CDR3 consists of 17 residues. Written as DNA, the CDR3 is TGTGCCAGCAGCCGTCCTCCACGGACTAGCGGGAGGGATGAGCAGTTCTTC. Translating gives CASSRPPRTSGRDEQFF.